This entry concerns a single TCR beta chain. The sample comes from a study of blood T cell repertoires in COVID-19. Whole-study context: PBMCs, B-cell-depleted T cells, or T cells provided the cDNA or gDNA that made up the material.

The germline V gene encodes CDR1 MNHEY and CDR2 SVGAGI. The junction had 11 bases not matched to a gene; V was cut back by 9 bases and J by 4 bases. The CDR3 totals 14 residues. As processed by the authors: Nucleated cell number was recorded as an estimate derived from reference gene primer amplification. Data came from immunoSEQ multiplex PCR; TCRdb stores just in-frame clones and leaves some out. Clone size and the V and J calls come from that table; the DNA yielded D and trimming. The sample lists some 9,000 clones, approximately 83% seen once, with roughly 8% in the top ten. The gene calls are TRBV6-5 and TRBJ2-7, with 8 positions matching TRBD1. Sequences were obtained from peripheral blood. The receptor was isolated from a human donor in a cohort sampled during active COVID-19. CDR3 amino acids: CASQRGTGVYEQYF. In DNA form, the CDR3 reads TGTGCCAGTCAAAGGGGGACAGGCGTTTACGAGCAGTACTTC.